Listed below are T cell receptor beta chains from one sample, sequenced in a study of beta chain features in type 1 diabetes. TCRdb's copy holds only in-frame clones and misses some; the assay was immunoSEQ multiplex PCR. Among roughly 170,000 clones listed, 10% to 15% were seen once. The sequenced sample was central memory CD4+ T cells from blood. The source is a woman aged 18-30 years in good health. Both conserved end residues are part of each CDR3. D genes are given only for firm matches. Expanded clones are given a class, and other clones once, few, many or no size at all.

d_gene: .; v_gene: TRBV7-9; j_gene: TRBJ2-2; abundance: few; CDR3nt: TGTGCCAGCAGCTTATCGGTCCTTACCTTT; CDR3aa: CASSLSVLTF
d_gene: .; v_gene: TRBV29-1; j_gene: TRBJ1-5; abundance: .; CDR3nt: TGCAGCGTTGCCGGGGGGTCGAGCAATCAGCCCCAGCATTTT; CDR3aa: CSVAGGSSNQPQHF
d_gene: .; v_gene: TRBV11-3; j_gene: TRBJ1-1; abundance: few; CDR3nt: TGTGCCAGCAGCTTAGCGGTGAACACTGAAGCTTTCTTT; CDR3aa: CASSLAVNTEAFF
d_gene: .; v_gene: TRBV7-9; j_gene: TRBJ2-4; abundance: .; CDR3nt: TGTGCCAGCAGCTTACCCCTTGCACTAGCCAAAAACATTCAGTACTTC; CDR3aa: CASSLPLALAKNIQYF
d_gene: .; v_gene: TRBV27; j_gene: TRBJ2-6; abundance: .; CDR3nt: TGTGCCAGCAGTCAATTTCAGGCTGGGGCCAACGTCCTGACTTTC; CDR3aa: CASSQFQAGANVLTF
d_gene: .; v_gene: TRBV9; j_gene: TRBJ2-1; abundance: few; CDR3nt: TGTGCCAGCAGCGTAGGGGGAGGTACGGGATACAATGAGCAGTTCTTC; CDR3aa: CASSVGGGTGYNEQFF
d_gene: TRBD2; v_gene: TRBV9; j_gene: TRBJ2-2; abundance: .; CDR3nt: TGTGCCAGCAGCGTGAGCGGGAGGGCCAACACCGGGGAGCTGTTTTTT; CDR3aa: CASSVSGRANTGELFF
d_gene: TRBD2; v_gene: TRBV29-1; j_gene: TRBJ2-5; abundance: .; CDR3nt: TGCAGCGTTGAAGCAGGGACTAGCGGGGAGACCCAGTACTTC; CDR3aa: CSVEAGTSGETQYF
d_gene: TRBD2; v_gene: TRBV5-1; j_gene: TRBJ2-1; abundance: .; CDR3nt: TGCGCCAGCAGCCCCACGACTAGCGGAATCAATGAGCAGTTCTTC; CDR3aa: CASSPTTSGINEQFF
d_gene: TRBD2; v_gene: TRBV29-1; j_gene: TRBJ2-5; abundance: .; CDR3nt: TGCAGCGGTGGGGGACTACTGGAGACCCAGTACTTC; CDR3aa: CSGGGLLETQYF
d_gene: .; v_gene: TRBV19; j_gene: TRBJ1-5; abundance: .; CDR3nt: TGTGCCAGTAGTATAGATCTCCTAGAGTACAACCGCAATCAGCCCCAGCATTTT; CDR3aa: CASSIDLLEYNRNQPQHF
d_gene: .; v_gene: TRBV28; j_gene: TRBJ2-7; abundance: .; CDR3nt: TGTGCCAGCAGGTACGGGGCCTACGAGCAGTACTTC; CDR3aa: CASRYGAYEQYF
d_gene: .; v_gene: TRBV19; j_gene: TRBJ2-7; abundance: .; CDR3nt: TGTGCCAGTAGTATAGAGTACAGAACCTACGAGCAGTACTTC; CDR3aa: CASSIEYRTYEQYF
d_gene: TRBD2; v_gene: TRBV4-1; j_gene: TRBJ2-5; abundance: .; CDR3nt: TGCGCCAGCAGCCTCTCGGCCGGGACTAGCGGGGGAGAGACCCAGTACTTC; CDR3aa: CASSLSAGTSGGETQYF
d_gene: .; v_gene: TRBV30; j_gene: TRBJ1-4; abundance: many; CDR3nt: TGTGCCTGGAGTCCTCCGCCTGGGAGAGAAAAACTGTTTTTT; CDR3aa: CAWSPPPGREKLFF
d_gene: .; v_gene: TRBV6-1; j_gene: TRBJ1-1; abundance: .; CDR3nt: TGTGCCAGCAGGGACCCCGGGATGCGTCGCACTGAAGCTTTCTTT; CDR3aa: CASRDPGMRRTEAFF
d_gene: .; v_gene: TRBV29-1; j_gene: TRBJ1-2; abundance: few; CDR3nt: TGCAGGGGGGACCGGGACACGGCATACTATGGCTACACCTTC; CDR3aa: CRGDRDTAYYGYTF
d_gene: TRBD1; v_gene: TRBV7-9; j_gene: TRBJ2-7; abundance: many; CDR3nt: TGTGCCAGCAGCTTAGAGTCAGGGGGCTACGAGCAGTACTTC; CDR3aa: CASSLESGGYEQYF
d_gene: TRBD1; v_gene: TRBV29-1; j_gene: TRBJ1-5; abundance: few; CDR3nt: TGCAGCGTTTCCGGGACAGGCAATCAGCCCCAGCATTTT; CDR3aa: CSVSGTGNQPQHF
d_gene: .; v_gene: TRBV5-1; j_gene: TRBJ1-1; abundance: few; CDR3nt: TGCGCCAGCAGCTTGGGCGGAATGAACACTGAAGCTTTCTTT; CDR3aa: CASSLGGMNTEAFF
d_gene: TRBD1; v_gene: TRBV20-1; j_gene: TRBJ1-1; abundance: few; CDR3nt: TGCAGGGCCTCCAGGGGGACTGAAGCTTTCTTT; CDR3aa: CRASRGTEAFF
d_gene: .; v_gene: TRBV23-1; j_gene: TRBJ1-2; abundance: few; CDR3nt: TGCGCCAGCAGCCCAATGGGTGTGGACAGTGACCCGACAAACTATGGCTACACCTTC; CDR3aa: CASSPMGVDSDPTNYGYTF
d_gene: TRBD2; v_gene: TRBV7-2; j_gene: TRBJ2-1; abundance: .; CDR3nt: TGTGCCAGCAGCTCCGGGACTAGCGGGAGAAATGAGCAGTTCTTC; CDR3aa: CASSSGTSGRNEQFF
d_gene: .; v_gene: TRBV7-2; j_gene: TRBJ2-3; abundance: few; CDR3nt: TGTGCCAGCAGCTTAGAAAGCCGGGTGCGCACAGATACGCAGTATTTT; CDR3aa: CASSLESRVRTDTQYF
d_gene: TRBD2; v_gene: TRBV2; j_gene: TRBJ2-7; abundance: .; CDR3nt: TGTGCCAGCAGTGGAGGGCTAGCGGGAGGTTCCTACGAGCAGTACTTC; CDR3aa: CASSGGLAGGSYEQYF
d_gene: TRBD1; v_gene: TRBV4-1; j_gene: TRBJ1-2; abundance: few; CDR3nt: TGTGCCAGCAGCCAAGATCGGCAGGGGGCATATGGCTACACCTTC; CDR3aa: CASSQDRQGAYGYTF
d_gene: TRBD1; v_gene: TRBV30; j_gene: TRBJ1-1; abundance: .; CDR3nt: TGTGCCTGGAGTCGGGACAGGGGATGGACTGAAGCTTTCTTT; CDR3aa: CAWSRDRGWTEAFF
d_gene: .; v_gene: TRBV4-2; j_gene: TRBJ1-5; abundance: few; CDR3nt: TGTGCCAGCAGCCAAGGGGAGAGTACTGATAGCAATCAGCCCCAGCATTTT; CDR3aa: CASSQGESTDSNQPQHF
d_gene: TRBD2; v_gene: TRBV10-1; j_gene: TRBJ2-1; abundance: .; CDR3nt: TGCGCCAGCAGTGAGTCGTCGGGGGGGAATGAGCAGTTCTTC; CDR3aa: CASSESSGGNEQFF
d_gene: TRBD2; v_gene: TRBV7-9; j_gene: TRBJ2-3; abundance: few; CDR3nt: TGTGCCAGCAGCTTAGACATAGCGGGACGCACAGATACGCAGTATTTT; CDR3aa: CASSLDIAGRTDTQYF
d_gene: .; v_gene: TRBV9; j_gene: TRBJ2-5; abundance: .; CDR3nt: TGTGCCAGCAGCGGGTTTAGCCGGGAGACCCAGTACTTC; CDR3aa: CASSGFSRETQYF
d_gene: TRBD2; v_gene: TRBV7-8; j_gene: TRBJ2-5; abundance: .; CDR3nt: TGTGCCAGCAGCTCCTTAGCGGGAGGGGCGCAAGAGACCCAGTACTTC; CDR3aa: CASSSLAGGAQETQYF
d_gene: .; v_gene: TRBV9; j_gene: TRBJ2-7; abundance: few; CDR3nt: TGTGCCAGCAGCTTAAGGGCGGACAGCGGCTACGAGCAGTACTTC; CDR3aa: CASSLRADSGYEQYF
d_gene: .; v_gene: TRBV7-2; j_gene: TRBJ1-2; abundance: few; CDR3nt: TGTGCCAGTACGCTCGGACAGCACTATGGCTACACCTTC; CDR3aa: CASTLGQHYGYTF
d_gene: .; v_gene: TRBV5-1; j_gene: TRBJ2-6; abundance: .; CDR3nt: TGCGCCAGCAGCTTGGCCATCTCTGGGGCCAACGTCCTGACTTTC; CDR3aa: CASSLAISGANVLTF
d_gene: .; v_gene: TRBV5-8; j_gene: TRBJ2-7; abundance: .; CDR3nt: TGTGCCAGCAGCTTGTCCGTCTACGAGCAGTACTTC; CDR3aa: CASSLSVYEQYF
d_gene: TRBD2; v_gene: TRBV5-1; j_gene: TRBJ2-7; abundance: few; CDR3nt: TGCGCCAGCAGCACCGAAGCGGGAGTCCCCTACGAGCAGTACTTC; CDR3aa: CASSTEAGVPYEQYF
d_gene: .; v_gene: TRBV15; j_gene: TRBJ2-5; abundance: few; CDR3nt: TGTGCCACCAGCAGAGATAGCCCGGGTGGGTCAGAGACCCAGTACTTC; CDR3aa: CATSRDSPGGSETQYF
d_gene: TRBD2; v_gene: TRBV6-6; j_gene: TRBJ2-3; abundance: few; CDR3nt: TGTGCCAGCGGGCCTGAGGGACTAGCTGGCGATACGCAGTATTTT; CDR3aa: CASGPEGLAGDTQYF
d_gene: .; v_gene: TRBV29-1; j_gene: TRBJ1-5; abundance: .; CDR3nt: TGCAGCGTTGCAATTGGCAATCAGCCCCAGCATTTT; CDR3aa: CSVAIGNQPQHF
d_gene: .; v_gene: TRBV5-1; j_gene: TRBJ1-2; abundance: few; CDR3nt: TGCGCCAGCAGCTTGGCCGGACAGATAAACTATGGCTACACCTTC; CDR3aa: CASSLAGQINYGYTF
d_gene: TRBD2; v_gene: TRBV7-2; j_gene: TRBJ2-5; abundance: few; CDR3nt: TGTGCCAGCAGCTTAGCGGGAGGGGAGACCCAGTACTTC; CDR3aa: CASSLAGGETQYF
d_gene: .; v_gene: TRBV28; j_gene: TRBJ2-7; abundance: .; CDR3nt: TGTGCCAGTGTGGAGCTCTACGAGCAGTACTTC; CDR3aa: CASVELYEQYF
d_gene: .; v_gene: TRBV6-6; j_gene: TRBJ1-4; abundance: few; CDR3nt: TGTGCCAGCCGAGGGGGATTTGCTGAAAAACTGTTTTTT; CDR3aa: CASRGGFAEKLFF
d_gene: .; v_gene: TRBV5-4; j_gene: TRBJ2-5; abundance: .; CDR3nt: TGTGCCAGCACCAAGCAGGGGACCCAGTACTTC; CDR3aa: CASTKQGTQYF
d_gene: .; v_gene: TRBV29-1; j_gene: TRBJ2-4; abundance: few; CDR3nt: TGCAGCGTTCTGGTTAGCGAAATTCAGTACTTC; CDR3aa: CSVLVSEIQYF
d_gene: .; v_gene: TRBV7-9; j_gene: TRBJ1-2; abundance: .; CDR3nt: TGTGCCAGCAGCTCTACTGCCTTCGGGGGCTACACCTTC; CDR3aa: CASSSTAFGGYTF